One and the same sample provided the 25 T cell receptor beta chains below, sequenced in a study of CD8 T cells in ankylosing spondylitis. In TCRdb, the 5' RACE reads were re-called with MiXCR into one record per CDR3 protein. Among about 360,000 distinct CDR3 sequences listed, approximately 22% were seen once. Sequenced material: blood, either unsorted or a sorted T cell fraction (not recorded which). These receptors came from a male donor with ankylosing spondylitis or in good health (not recorded which).

This clonotype came up a few times. V is TRBV28 and J is TRBJ1-1; D gene unclear. V lost 6 bases and J 1 base, leaving 18 bases between the germline ends. Germline V gene lookup returns CDR1 MDHEN and CDR2 SYDVKM. The CDR3 has 16 residues. In DNA form, the CDR3 reads TGTGCCAGCAGCACCGTGGGAGGAAAGGGGAACACTGAAGCTTTCTTT. Its protein product is CASSTVGGKGNTEAFF.

This clonotype has just a few counts. This chain uses TRBV7-6 with TRBJ1-4; D is unresolved. This CDR3 contains 13 residues. The V gene lost 5 bases and the J gene lost 5 bases, with 9 bases spanning the gap. Germline CDR1 is SGHVS and CDR2 is FNYEAQ. The DNA of the CDR3 is TGTGCCAGCAGCCAGGCGGACAATGAAAAACTGTTTTTT. Translating it yields CASSQADNEKLFF.

The chain is built from TRBV20-1 and TRBJ2-1; 9 nucleotides agree with TRBD2. The ends lost 6 bases at V and 5 bases at J; junction bases unmatched: 17. The CDR3 spans 17 residues. Germline loops: CDR1 DFQATT, CDR2 SNEGSKA (reference sequence). In DNA form, the CDR3 reads TGCAGTGCCAACAAACTGACTTATAGCGGGGGAAACAATGAGCAGTTCTTC. This translates into CSANKLTYSGGNNEQFF.

This clonotype was seen a few times. The chain links TRBV5-1 to TRBJ2-7; no clear D. The germline V and J ends were trimmed by 0 bases and 2 bases, with 12 bases remaining between them. Germline-derived CDR1 and CDR2 are SGHRS and YFSETQ. CDR3 length equals 15 residues. Here the CDR3 reads CASSLGFERAYEQYF. The CDR3 DNA sequence: TGCGCCAGCAGCTTGGGATTCGAGCGTGCCTACGAGCAGTACTTC.

In DNA form, the CDR3 reads TGCGCCAGCAGCTTGGGGCGAAACCAAGAGACCCAGTACTTC. Translating it yields CASSLGRNQETQYF. V gene TRBV5-1 combines with J gene TRBJ2-5, with D uncertain. CDR3 length: 14 amino acids. The germline CDR1 and CDR2 sequences are SGHRS and YFSETQ. V lost 0 bases and J 0 bases, leaving 6 bases between the germline ends.

V gene TRBV3-1 combines with J gene TRBJ2-5, with 16 bases identical to TRBD2. The CDR3 runs to 17 residues. Trimming took 4 bases from V and 2 from J; bases not matched to a gene: 4. Germline assignment: CDR1 LGHDT and CDR2 YNNKEL (reference sequence). DNA of the CDR3: TGTGCCAGCAGCCTCGGGACTAGCGGGGGGGAACAAGAGACCCAGTACTTC. Its protein product is CASSLGTSGGEQETQYF.

The rearrangement joins TRBV5-1 to TRBJ2-5; D gene ambiguous. Germline V lookup: CDR1 SGHRS, CDR2 YFSETQ. CDR3 length: 17 amino acids. The ends were cut back, 2 bases at V and 2 bases at J, with 19 bases in the middle. In nucleotides, the CDR3 is TGCGCCAGCAGCTTACCCGGCGCCAGTACCATTCAAGAGACCCAGTACTTC. Protein: CASSLPGASTIQETQYF.

Many counts were recorded for this clonotype. The chain combines TRBV13 with TRBJ2-7; the match to TRBD1 covers 9 bases. V was clipped by 1 base and J by 6 bases; unmatched bases: 4. The germline V gene encodes CDR1 PRHDT and CDR2 FYEKMQ (reference sequence). The CDR3 runs 14 residues. The CDR3 spells CASSLEGQGPEQYF. CDR3 DNA: TGTGCCAGCAGCTTAGAGGGACAGGGTCCCGAGCAGTACTTC.

The rearrangement links TRBV5-5 to TRBJ2-7; 8 nucleotides align to TRBD1. The V segment lost 4 bases and the J segment 0 bases; nucleotides outside the gene matches: 9. The V gene's germline CDR1 is SGHKS and CDR2 YYEKEE (reference sequence). This CDR3 has 16 residues. CDR3 nucleotides: TGTGCCAGCAGCACCGGGACAGGCCTGGGCTCCTACGAGCAGTACTTC. Protein product: CASSTGTGLGSYEQYF.

This rearrangement joins TRBV13 to TRBJ2-1, with D unclear. With 5 bases removed from V and 10 bases from J, the gap between germline ends came to 15 bases. The length of the CDR3 is 13 residues. CDR1 is PRHDT, CDR2 FYEKMQ, per germline (reference sequence). In DNA form, the CDR3 reads TGTGCCAGCAGCCTGCCCCCGGACCCGGAGCAGTTCTTC. This gives the protein CASSLPPDPEQFF.

The chain couples TRBV13 to TRBJ1-3; D is undetermined. The germline gives CDR1 PRHDT, CDR2 FYEKMQ (reference sequence). V lost 0 bases, J lost 0 bases, and 6 bases lay in between. The length of the CDR3 is 15 residues. The CDR3 nucleotides are TGTGCCAGCAGCTTAGGCCGGGGCTCTGGAAACACCATATATTTT. Translation: CASSLGRGSGNTIYF.

This clonotype has just a few counts. The chain joins TRBV11-2 to TRBJ1-6; D uncertain. Trimming stripped 0 bases from V and 0 bases from J, with 6 bases between. The CDR3 is 16 amino acids. The germline V gene encodes CDR1 SGHAT and CDR2 FQNNGV. CDR3 region: CASSLEGNSYNSPLHF. CDR3 DNA: TGTGCCAGCAGCTTAGAAGGGAACTCCTATAATTCACCCCTCCACTTT.

The gene calls are TRBV6-1 and TRBJ2-7; 9 bases are a match to TRBD2. From germline, CDR1 is MNHNS and CDR2 SASEGT. This CDR3 spans 14 amino acids. V shed 4 bases and J 6 bases; nucleotides not matched to a gene: 7. The CDR3 bases are TGTGCCAGCAGTGGGGGGCTAGCGGGGTCCGAGCAGTACTTC. It yields the protein CASSGGLAGSEQYF.

The chain employs TRBV20-1 and TRBJ2-7, with D possibly being TRBD2 (5 bases). The germline gives CDR1 DFQATT, CDR2 SNEGSKA (reference sequence). This CDR3 is 17 amino acids long. V was pared by 3 bases and J by 1 base, with 22 bases between. The CDR3 DNA reads as TGCAGTGCTAGCCCCACGATTGTGAGGGCAACATCCTACGAGCAGTACTTC. It yields the protein CSASPTIVRATSYEQYF.

V usage is TRBV19 and J usage is TRBJ2-5; TRBD2 might be the D (6 bases). V lost 3 bases and J 5 bases, leaving 13 bases between the germline ends. Germline lookup yields CDR1 LNHDA and CDR2 SQIVND (reference sequence). The CDR3 extends over 14 amino acids. CDR3: CASSIGSGRETQYF. As DNA, the CDR3 is TGTGCCAGTAGTATCGGCTCAGGGAGGGAGACCCAGTACTTC.

V usage is TRBV7-7 and J usage is TRBJ2-7, with D unclear. CDR3 size: 15 residues. Per germline, CDR1 SSHAT and CDR2 FNYEAQ (reference sequence). V shed 4 bases and J shed 6 bases, with 19 bases lying between them. DNA of the CDR3: TGTGCCAGCAGCTCCCAGCCCGGTCCATTGGGCGAGCAGTACTTC. Amino acid sequence: CASSSQPGPLGEQYF.

The J gene is TRBJ2-5, the V gene TRBV24-1; TRBD1 might be the D (7 bases). This CDR3 has 16 amino acids. The germline V and J ends were trimmed by 1 base and 5 bases, with 16 bases remaining between them. Germline V gene data show CDR1 as KGHDR and CDR2 as SFDVKD. CDR3 protein: CATSDLPQGEDETQYF. In DNA, the CDR3 is TGTGCCACCAGTGATTTACCCCAGGGGGAGGACGAGACCCAGTACTTC.

With respect to this clonotype: This could be a read error, since a much larger clone is one nucleotide away. The chain has TRBV12-3 or TRBV12-4 and TRBJ2-2, with a possible D match to TRBD2 (6 bases). The V and J ends lost 6 bases and 4 bases respectively, with 12 bases between them. The CDR3 runs to 14 residues. CDR3: CASSLSGFTGELFF. CDR3 DNA sequence: TGTGCCAGCAGCTTAAGCGGGTTCACCGGGGAGCTGTTTTTT.

CDR3 loop: CASRHSGSYEQYF. In DNA, the CDR3 is TGCGCCAGCAGGCATTCAGGGTCCTACGAGCAGTACTTC. This chain uses TRBV4-1 with TRBJ2-7; maybe TRBD1 (5 bases). The CDR3 is made up of 13 amino acids. V lost 6 bases and J lost 1, with 10 bases in between. The germline V gene has CDR1 MGHRA and CDR2 YSYEKL.

This clonotype was observed a handful of times. The chain employs TRBV12-3 or TRBV12-4 and TRBJ2-1; 7 nucleotides align to TRBD1. Germline trimming cut 5 bases from V and 10 bases from J; bases unmatched to any gene: 11. CDR3 length equals 14 residues. CDR3 sequence reads: CASSIDRASLEQFF. CDR3 nucleotides: TGTGCCAGCAGTATCGACAGGGCGTCTTTAGAGCAGTTCTTC.

This clonotype was found a few times. This sequence joins TRBV6-1 and TRBJ2-1, with 10 bases aligning to TRBD2. The CDR3 spans 16 residues. J was trimmed by 4 bases and V by 6 bases; bases with no gene match: 9. Germline assignment: CDR1 MNHNS and CDR2 SASEGT. The CDR3 sequence: CASRDLVAGGYNEQFF. The CDR3 region has the DNA TGTGCCAGCAGGGACCTTGTAGCGGGGGGATACAATGAGCAGTTCTTC.

CDR3 loop: CASTELAAMGKQYF. CDR3 nucleotides: TGTGCCAGCACCGAACTAGCGGCGATGGGGAAGCAGTATTTT. V and J are TRBV12-3 or TRBV12-4 and TRBJ2-3; 8 positions match TRBD2. The ends lost 7 bases at V and 11 bases at J; junction bases unmatched: 14. The CDR3 runs to 14 residues.

This clonotype was seen only a few times. DNA of the CDR3: TGTGCCTGGAGGCGGGGCATCTACGAGCAGTACTTC. It codes for CAWRRGIYEQYF. The chain recombines TRBV30 with TRBJ2-7; TRBD2 might be the D (6 bases). CDR3 length: 12 amino acids. CDR1 and CDR2 (germline): GTSNPN, SVGIG (reference sequence). Trimming pared 3 bases from V and 3 bases from J, leaving 9 bases between.

The chain couples TRBV7-6 to TRBJ2-7; D ambiguous. The germline gives CDR1 SGHVS, CDR2 FNYEAQ. There are 13 residues in the CDR3. V lost 5 bases and J 2 bases, leaving 10 bases between the germline ends. The CDR3 here is CASSPHGTYEQYF. DNA for the CDR3: TGTGCCAGCAGCCCCCATGGGACCTACGAGCAGTACTTC.

This clonotype was detected a few times. The chain couples TRBV11-2 to TRBJ1-1; D ambiguous. Germline V gene sequence: CDR1 SGHAT, CDR2 FQNNGV. CDR3 size: 13 residues. Trimming removed 3 bases at V and 1 base at J, with 6 bases between. CDR3 nucleotide sequence: TGTGCCAGCAGCTTTATGGGGAACACTGAAGCTTTCTTT. Its protein product is CASSFMGNTEAFF.